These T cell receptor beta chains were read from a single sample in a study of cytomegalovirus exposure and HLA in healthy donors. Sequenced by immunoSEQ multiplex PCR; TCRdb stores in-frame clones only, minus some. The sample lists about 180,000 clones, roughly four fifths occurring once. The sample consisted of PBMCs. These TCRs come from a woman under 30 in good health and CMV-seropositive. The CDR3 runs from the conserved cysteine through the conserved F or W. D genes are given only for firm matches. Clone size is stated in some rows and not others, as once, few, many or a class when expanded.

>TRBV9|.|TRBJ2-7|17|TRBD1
TGTGCCAGCAGCGTAAGTGATCGGACAGGGGGAGCAAACGAGCAGTACTTC
CASSVSDRTGGANEQYF
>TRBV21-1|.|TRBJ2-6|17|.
TGTGCCAGCAGCACCGTCAGGGGCTTGTCTGGGGCCAACGTCCTGACTTTC
CASSTVRGLSGANVLTF
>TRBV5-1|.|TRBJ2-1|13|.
TGCGCCAGCAGCTTAGCCAAGTACAATGAGCAGTTCTTC
CASSLAKYNEQFF
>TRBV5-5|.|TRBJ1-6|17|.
TGTGCCAGCAGCGAATCCTTTACCAGCTCCTATAATTCACCCCTCCACTTT
CASSESFTSSYNSPLHF
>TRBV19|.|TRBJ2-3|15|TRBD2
TGTGCCAGTAGTGCCCTAGCGGGAGTCACAGATACGCAGTATTTT
CASSALAGVTDTQYF
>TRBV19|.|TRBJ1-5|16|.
TGTGCCAGTAGCCGAATGACAGGATATTTTGATCAGCCCCAGCATTTT
CASSRMTGYFDQPQHF
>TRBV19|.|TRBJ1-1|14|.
TGTGCCAGTAGTTTTTTAACGGGGGGCGACGTGGCTTTCTTT
CASSFLTGGDVAFF
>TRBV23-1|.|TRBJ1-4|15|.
TGCGCCAGCAGCCCCCGGGACATCACTAATGAAAAACTGTTTTTT
CASSPRDITNEKLFF
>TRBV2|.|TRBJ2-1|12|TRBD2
TGTGCCAGCGGGGGGGCCTACAATGAGCAGTTCTTC
CASGGAYNEQFF
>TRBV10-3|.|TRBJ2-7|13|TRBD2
TGTGCCACCGAGCGGGGGGTCGGGGGCGAGCAGTACTTC
CATERGVGGEQYF
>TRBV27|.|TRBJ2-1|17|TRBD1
TGTGCCAGCAGCCAGATGGCAGGACAGGGTAATATCGGTGAGCAGTTCTTC
CASSQMAGQGNIGEQFF
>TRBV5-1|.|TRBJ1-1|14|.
TGCGCCAGCAGCTTGATTCAGGAGAACACTGAAGCTTTCTTT
CASSLIQENTEAFF
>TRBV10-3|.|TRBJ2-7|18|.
TGTGCCATCGGCCCAGATGGTGCTACAGGCGCGTTACACTACGAGCAGTACTTC
CAIGPDGATGALHYEQYF
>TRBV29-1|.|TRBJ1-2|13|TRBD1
TGCAGCGTAGATACCGGGACAGGCGACTTCTACACCTTC
CSVDTGTGDFYTF
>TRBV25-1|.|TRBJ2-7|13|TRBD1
TGTGCCAGCGCCGGGACAGGGTCGTACGAGCAGTACTTC
CASAGTGSYEQYF
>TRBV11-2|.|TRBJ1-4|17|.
TGTGCCAGCAGCTTAGATAGCCTCGGACAGCAAAATGAAAAACTGTTTTTT
CASSLDSLGQQNEKLFF
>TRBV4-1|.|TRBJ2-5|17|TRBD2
TGCGCCAGCAGCCAAGGTTCTAGCGGGGGGTTGTGGGAGACCCAGTACTTC
CASSQGSSGGLWETQYF
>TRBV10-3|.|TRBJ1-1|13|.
TGTGCCGGCGCGATGGGAGGCAACACTGAAGCTTTCTTT
CAGAMGGNTEAFF
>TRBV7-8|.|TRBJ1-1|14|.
TGTGCCAGCAGCCACCCGGGACAGAACACTGAAGCTTTCTTT
CASSHPGQNTEAFF
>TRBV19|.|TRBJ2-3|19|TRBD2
TGTGCCAGTAGTATAGGTTCCGGGACTAGCGGGAGGCTCACAGATACGCAGTATTTT
CASSIGSGTSGRLTDTQYF
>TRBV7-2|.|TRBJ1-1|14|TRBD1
TGTGCCAGCAGGTTGACAGGGTTAAACACTGAAGCTTTCTTT
CASRLTGLNTEAFF
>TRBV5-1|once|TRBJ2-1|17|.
TGCGCCAGCAGCTTGGCGCCAGTCTCTTACTCCTACAATGAGCAGTTCTTC
CASSLAPVSYSYNEQFF
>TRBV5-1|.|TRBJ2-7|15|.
TGCGCCAGCAGCTTGGAGGCAGATTCTAGCTACGAGCAGTACTTC
CASSLEADSSYEQYF
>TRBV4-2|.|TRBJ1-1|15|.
TGTGCCAGCAGCCAAGATATGGCAGGGAAGACTGAAGCTTTCTTT
CASSQDMAGKTEAFF
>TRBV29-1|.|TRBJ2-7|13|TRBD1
TGCAGCGTAACGGGACAGGGCGTCTACGAGCAGTACTTC
CSVTGQGVYEQYF
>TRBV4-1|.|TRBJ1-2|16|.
TGCGCCAGCAGCCAGAGTGACAGGCCTCCTAACTATGGCTACACCTTC
CASSQSDRPPNYGYTF
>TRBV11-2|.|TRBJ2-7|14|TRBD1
TGTGCCAGCAGCCAGGACAGGGTAAGGAACGAGCAGTACTTC
CASSQDRVRNEQYF
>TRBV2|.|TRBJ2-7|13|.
TGTGCCAGCAGCAAGGCAGGGGTGGCCGAGCAGTACTTC
CASSKAGVAEQYF
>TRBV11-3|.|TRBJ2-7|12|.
TGTGCCAGCAGCCCAAATTCCTACGAGCAGTACTTC
CASSPNSYEQYF
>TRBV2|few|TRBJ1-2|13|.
TGTGCCAGCAGTGAAGCCCGACAGCATGGCTACACCTTC
CASSEARQHGYTF
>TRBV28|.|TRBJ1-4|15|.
TGTGCCAGCAGATCCGACAGGTCAACTAATGAAAAACTGTTTTTT
CASRSDRSTNEKLFF
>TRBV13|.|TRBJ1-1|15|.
TGTGCCAGCAGCTTAATTGTAGGGGTGAACACTGAAGCTTTCTTT
CASSLIVGVNTEAFF
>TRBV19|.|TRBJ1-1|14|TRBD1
TGTGCCAGTAGCCGATTCGACAGGGAGTCCGAAGCTTTCTTT
CASSRFDRESEAFF
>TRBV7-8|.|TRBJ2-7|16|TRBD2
TGTGCCAGCAGTTCCCCGACTAGCGGGCCAACCTACGAGCAGTACTTC
CASSSPTSGPTYEQYF
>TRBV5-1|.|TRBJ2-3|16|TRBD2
TGCGCCAGCAGCTTGGGGTCTAGCGGGGCGGCAGATACGCAGTATTTT
CASSLGSSGAADTQYF
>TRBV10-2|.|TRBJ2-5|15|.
TGCGCCAGCAGTGAGGGGCCCGACCCTGGGGAGACCCAGTACTTC
CASSEGPDPGETQYF
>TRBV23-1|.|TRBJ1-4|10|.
TGCGCCAGGCAATCCGGAAAACTGTTTTTT
CARQSGKLFF
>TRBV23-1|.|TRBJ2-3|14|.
TGCGCCAGCAGTCAATCGGGGCTAGCAGATACGCAGTATTTT
CASSQSGLADTQYF
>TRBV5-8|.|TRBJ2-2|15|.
TGTGCCAGCAGCAGAGGACAGTTGAACACCGGGGAGCTGTTTTTT
CASSRGQLNTGELFF
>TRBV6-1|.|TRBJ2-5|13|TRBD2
TGTGCCAGCAGGGGACTAGCCCAAGAGACCCAGTACTTC
CASRGLAQETQYF
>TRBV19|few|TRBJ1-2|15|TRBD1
TGTGCCAGTAGTGCCACAGGGGGCATGACCTATGGCTACACCTTC
CASSATGGMTYGYTF